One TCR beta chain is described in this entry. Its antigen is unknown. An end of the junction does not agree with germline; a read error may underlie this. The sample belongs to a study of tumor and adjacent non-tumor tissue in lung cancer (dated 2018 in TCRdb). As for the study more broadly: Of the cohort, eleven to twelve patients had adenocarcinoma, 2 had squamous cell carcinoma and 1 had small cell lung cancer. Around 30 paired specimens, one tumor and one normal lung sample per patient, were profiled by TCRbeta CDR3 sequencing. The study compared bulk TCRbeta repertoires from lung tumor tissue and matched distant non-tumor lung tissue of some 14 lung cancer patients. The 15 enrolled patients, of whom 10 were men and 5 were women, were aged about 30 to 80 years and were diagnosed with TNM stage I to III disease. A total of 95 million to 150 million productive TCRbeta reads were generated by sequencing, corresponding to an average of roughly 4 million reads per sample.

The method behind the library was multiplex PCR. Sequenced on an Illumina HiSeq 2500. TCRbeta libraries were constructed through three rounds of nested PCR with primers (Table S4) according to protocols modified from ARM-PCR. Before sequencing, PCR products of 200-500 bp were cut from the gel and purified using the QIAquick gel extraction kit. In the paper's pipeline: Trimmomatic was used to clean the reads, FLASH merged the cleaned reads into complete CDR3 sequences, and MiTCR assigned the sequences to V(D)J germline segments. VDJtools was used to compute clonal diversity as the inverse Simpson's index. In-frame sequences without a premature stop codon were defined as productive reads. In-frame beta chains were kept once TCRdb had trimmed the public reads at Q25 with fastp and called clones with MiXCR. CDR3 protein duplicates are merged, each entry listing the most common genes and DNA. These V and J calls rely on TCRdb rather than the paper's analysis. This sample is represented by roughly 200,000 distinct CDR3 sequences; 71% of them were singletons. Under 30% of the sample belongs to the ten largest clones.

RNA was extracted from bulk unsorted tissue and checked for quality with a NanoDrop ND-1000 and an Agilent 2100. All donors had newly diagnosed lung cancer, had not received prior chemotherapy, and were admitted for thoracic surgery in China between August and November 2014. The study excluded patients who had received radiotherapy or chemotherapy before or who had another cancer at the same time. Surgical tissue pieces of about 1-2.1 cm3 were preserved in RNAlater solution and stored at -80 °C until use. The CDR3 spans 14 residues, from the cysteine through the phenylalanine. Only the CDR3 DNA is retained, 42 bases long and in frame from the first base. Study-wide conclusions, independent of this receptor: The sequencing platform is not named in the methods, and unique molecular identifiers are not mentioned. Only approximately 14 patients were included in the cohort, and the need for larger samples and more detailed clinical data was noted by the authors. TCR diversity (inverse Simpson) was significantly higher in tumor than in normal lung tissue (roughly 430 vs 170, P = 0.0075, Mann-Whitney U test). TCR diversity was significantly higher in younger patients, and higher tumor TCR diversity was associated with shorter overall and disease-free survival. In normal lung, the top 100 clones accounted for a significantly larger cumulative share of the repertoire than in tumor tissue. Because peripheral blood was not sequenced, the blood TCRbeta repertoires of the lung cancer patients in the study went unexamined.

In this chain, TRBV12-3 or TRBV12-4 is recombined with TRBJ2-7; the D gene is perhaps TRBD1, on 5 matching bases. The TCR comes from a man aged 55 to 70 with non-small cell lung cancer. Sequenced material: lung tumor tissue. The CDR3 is CASSSGSATYERYF. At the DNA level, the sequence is TGTGCCAGCAGTTCAGGGTCTGCGACCTACGAGCGGTACTTC.